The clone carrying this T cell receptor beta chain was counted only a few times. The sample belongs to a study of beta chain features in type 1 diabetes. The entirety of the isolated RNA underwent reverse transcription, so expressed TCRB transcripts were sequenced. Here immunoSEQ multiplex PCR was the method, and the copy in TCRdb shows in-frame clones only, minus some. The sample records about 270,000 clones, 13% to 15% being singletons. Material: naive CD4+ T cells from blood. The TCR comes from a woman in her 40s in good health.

CDR3 region: CASRRQGEGNTEAFF. The DNA of the CDR3 is TGTGCCAGCAGAAGACAGGGTGAAGGGAACACTGAAGCTTTCTTT. This chain connects TRBV7-9 to TRBJ1-1, with 7 bases fitting TRBD1. V was clipped by 6 bases and J by 1 base; unmatched bases: 8. This CDR3 has 15 amino acids. The germline CDR1 and CDR2 sequences are SEHNR and FQNEAQ (reference sequence).